Listed below are T cell receptor beta chains from one sample, sequenced in a study of human T cells and chemical hapten exposure. TCRdb called the RACE reads again in MiXCR, with one record for every CDR3 protein. The table records fewer than 300,000 distinct CDR3 sequences, 7.5% to 9% of them present only once. The specimen comprised whole blood, sampled in connection with sensitization to the hapten diphenylcyclopropenone (DPC). The receptors shown here come from a man between 18 and 35 years old with alopecia areata. Some clones in this sample may be carry-over from other donors' samples. The CDR3 runs from the conserved cysteine through the conserved F or W. Each record gives: V gene, J gene, clone size, D gene, CDR3 DNA, CDR3 protein. A D gene is named only where the DNA matches it firmly. Only some rows state a clone size, as once, few, many or a class for expanded clones.

TRBV20-1	TRBJ2-1	NA	NA	TGCAGTGCTAGAGATAGGTTGGTAGGGGTGATAAATGAGCAGTTCTTC	CSARDRLVGVINEQFF
TRBV3-1	TRBJ1-2	NA	TRBD1	TGTGCCAGCAGCCAGGTCGGGACAGGGGCTGGCTACACCTTC	CASSQVGTGAGYTF
TRBV6-2/TRBV6-3	TRBJ2-1	many	NA	TGTGCCAGCAGTTACCCCTCCAATGAGCAGTTCTTC	CASSYPSNEQFF
TRBV28	TRBJ2-7	few	NA	TGTGCCACCCCGGACAGCTCCTACGAGCAGTACTTC	CATPDSSYEQYF
TRBV7-6	TRBJ2-5	NA	NA	TGTGCCAGCAGCCGCCATCAAGAGACCCAGTACTTC	CASSRHQETQYF
TRBV6-1	TRBJ2-5	few	NA	TGTGCCAGCAGTTCCGTCACAGGGTCTCAAGAGACCCAGTACTTC	CASSSVTGSQETQYF
TRBV18	TRBJ1-1	few	NA	TGTGCCAGCTCACCACCAGGAACAGGGTTCCTGAACACTGAAGCTTTCTTT	CASSPPGTGFLNTEAFF
TRBV27	TRBJ2-3	NA	TRBD2	TGTGCCAGCAGTTTTCTGCGGGGGGGCGGGAAAGATACGCAGTATTTT	CASSFLRGGGKDTQYF
TRBV6-4	TRBJ2-3	many	NA	TGTGCCAGCAGTGTCCGGGCCAGCACAGATACGCAGTATTTT	CASSVRASTDTQYF
TRBV4-3	TRBJ1-5	many	NA	TGCGCCAGCAGCCAAGATGGCAGGAACAATCAGCCCCAGCATTTT	CASSQDGRNNQPQHF
TRBV5-1	TRBJ2-3	NA	TRBD1	TGCGCCAGCAGCGGGGACAGGGGATATGCAGATACGCAGTATTTT	CASSGDRGYADTQYF
TRBV7-2	TRBJ2-3	many	NA	TGTGCCAGCAGCCTAATCGCAGATACGCAGTATTTT	CASSLIADTQYF
TRBV5-1	TRBJ2-3	NA	TRBD2	TGCGCCAGCAGCTCTTTCCTGGCGGGGGGGCCGAATACGCAGTATTTT	CASSSFLAGGPNTQYF
TRBV7-2	TRBJ2-3	many	NA	TGTGCCAGCAGCTTAGTTGGGGGGGCCTTATCAGATACGCAGTATTTT	CASSLVGGALSDTQYF
TRBV27	TRBJ2-5	many	NA	TGTGCCAGCAGTGTTCAAGGGGCGAAGACCCAGTACTTC	CASSVQGAKTQYF
TRBV2	TRBJ2-3	few	NA	TGTGCCATAAGACATAGCGGTAGCACAGATACGCAGTATTTT	CAIRHSGSTDTQYF
TRBV5-5	TRBJ1-4	many	NA	TGTGCCAGCAGCTTGCGGCAGGGAGGCGAAAAACTGTTTTTT	CASSLRQGGEKLFF